The clone carrying this T cell receptor (beta chain) was observed many times. Its antigen is unidentified. The sample comes from a study of metastatic and nonmetastatic thyroid tumors. Study at large: Blood and tumor or nodule tissue repertoires from malignant and benign thyroid patients were compared. Study outcomes and limitations: Reported TCR beta diversity, measured in blood and tumor, was significantly higher for malignant thyroid tumors than for benign nodules.

How the authors handled the data: Across clinicopathological groups, CDR3 differences served as the basis for building a distant-metastasis classifier for papillary thyroid cancer. From the PCR reads, TCRdb re-called clones with MiXCR. TCRdb, not the authors, supplied the V and J calls. The data contain approximately 20,000 clones, about 19% of them singletons. V lost 9 bases, J lost 4 bases, and 13 bases lay in between. The length of the CDR3 is 12 residues. Germline V CDR1 and CDR2: MNHGY, SVAAGI. No patient had received any treatment before thyroid surgery. The clonotype comes from a female donor with papillary thyroid cancer or a benign thyroid nodule (not recorded which). Some clones in this sample may be carry-over from other donors' samples. The chain has TRBV6-9 and TRBJ2-7; the D is unclear. The sequenced material came from tumor tissue. DNA for the CDR3: TGTGCCAGTTGCTTTTGGGTTTACGAGCAGTACTTC. It specifies CASCFWVYEQYF.